This T cell receptor (beta chain) was sequenced during a study of PD-1 blockade in classical Hodgkin lymphoma. Note on this clone: Its antigen is unknown.

General study findings and limits: Nivolumab starters within 1 year of ASCT were excluded. By C4D1, CD4+ diversity increased significantly, especially in complete responders.

Time point given: cycle 4 day 1 (C4D1), after 6 weeks of nivolumab. Every patient was affected by relapse after autologous stem cell transplantation, while exposure to brentuximab vedotin was not uniform. The CDR3 is made up of 13 amino acids. Trimming cost V 7 bases and J 5 bases; bases outside gene matches: 5. Germline V lookup: CDR1 SNHLY, CDR2 FYNNEI. Profiling relied on immunoSEQ multiplex PCR, and the TCRdb table lists in-frame clones only, not all of them. The sample contains roughly 28,000 clones, more than 65% of which appear only once. The source of this sequence is a human donor with classical Hodgkin lymphoma. The specimen was peripheral blood mononuclear cells (PBMCs), collected before the fourth cycle of nivolumab. V usage is TRBV2 and J usage is TRBJ2-3; 8 nucleotides match TRBD2. The CDR3 coding sequence is TGTGCCAGCATGGGACTAGGTGAAGATACGCAGTATTTT. Encoded protein: CASMGLGEDTQYF.